This T cell receptor beta chain derives from a study of T-cell memory formation after mild COVID-19. Looked up from germline, CDR1 is SNHLY and CDR2 is FYNNEI. This CDR3 has 17 residues. With 5 bases clipped from V and 7 bases from J, the junction kept 18 bases outside the gene matches. From the 5' RACE reads, TCRdb called clonotypes with MiXCR, one entry per CDR3 protein. The data show roughly 400,000 distinct CDR3 sequences, more than 20% seen once. This clonotype was found a few times. Sequenced sample: PBMCs or a T cell subset sorted from them (not recorded which). The chain is built from TRBV2 and TRBJ2-7, with TRBD1 matching 9 bases. This TCR was sampled from an adult woman who had mild COVID-19 (a few samples of this study predate the infection). Cell type and time point are not known. The CDR3 DNA reads TGTGCCAGCAGTCCCAACCCACCGGGACAGGGTTTCGGGGAGCAGTACTTC. It translates to CASSPNPPGQGFGEQYF.